These 28 T cell receptor beta chains share one sample of origin, sequenced in a study of cytomegalovirus exposure and HLA in healthy donors. Primers included in the PCR were 60 Vbeta and 13 Jbeta primers. Repertoires were generated with immunoSEQ multiplex PCR, while TCRdb's copy carries only in-frame clones and drops some. Among about 56,000 clones listed, about 80% were seen once. The sequenced sample consisted of PBMCs. The receptors derive from a man aged 35 to 55 in good health and CMV-seronegative.

This chain uses TRBV6-1 with TRBJ1-1; TRBD1 agrees at 7 bases. Germline V lookup: CDR1 MNHNS, CDR2 SASEGT. V lost 6 bases and J lost 10; bases outside the gene matches: 17. The CDR3 has 15 amino acids. Here the CDR3 DNA reads TGTGCCAGCAGCGACAGGGTAAACCTCCCCCCTCCAGCTTTCTTT. Translated, it gives CASSDRVNLPPPAFF.

This clone came up once. J is TRBJ1-2 and V is TRBV18, with D perhaps TRBD1 (6 bases). The CDR3 consists of 13 residues. Germline values: CDR1 KGHSH, CDR2 LQKENI. The V gene lost 3 bases and the J gene lost 4 bases, with 9 bases spanning the gap. The CDR3 spells CASSPGQSYGYTF. The CDR3 DNA reads TGTGCCAGCTCACCTGGACAGAGCTATGGCTACACCTTC.

The chain combines TRBV5-4 with TRBJ1-1, with 9 bases that match TRBD1. This CDR3 comprises 16 residues. Per germline, CDR1 SGHNT and CDR2 YYREEE (reference sequence). V gave up 2 bases and J gave up 0 bases; unmatched junction bases: 5. The CDR3 DNA reads as TGTGCCAGCAGCTTCCCCGGGACAGGGATGAACACTGAAGCTTTCTTT. This sequence encodes CASSFPGTGMNTEAFF.

The V call is TRBV4-1, the J call TRBJ1-2; maybe TRBD1 (5 bases). The CDR3 sequence is 15 residues long. The germline CDR1 and CDR2 sequences are MGHRA and YSYEKL. V lost 4 bases to trimming and J lost 4 bases, with 16 bases between them. The chain's CDR3 is CASSPETDLLYGYTF. The CDR3, as DNA: TGCGCCAGCAGCCCGGAGACAGATCTGCTCTATGGCTACACCTTC.

The chain is built from TRBV2 and TRBJ1-6, with D perhaps matching TRBD1 (6 bases). The V gene's germline CDR1 is SNHLY and CDR2 FYNNEI. This CDR3 spans 15 amino acids. V lost 0 bases, J lost 9 bases, and 12 bases lay in between. This CDR3 is CASSEAVGGRSPLHF. CDR3 nucleotide sequence: TGTGCCAGCAGTGAAGCGGTTGGGGGCCGTTCACCCCTCCACTTT.

The V and J genes are TRBV19 and TRBJ1-4; D is uncertain. CDR1 and CDR2 from the germline V gene are LNHDA and SQIVND (reference sequence). CDR3 size: 15 residues. Trimming cost V 3 bases and J 5 bases, with 13 bases left between them. The CDR3 DNA reads TGTGCCAGTAGTATTACGGCGGGATTCAATGAAAAACTGTTTTTT. Amino acid sequence: CASSITAGFNEKLFF.

The chain is built from TRBV4-1 and TRBJ1-1; 7 positions agree with TRBD1. V gave up 0 bases and J gave up 3 bases; unmatched junction bases: 7. The germline CDR1 and CDR2 sequences are MGHRA and YSYEKL. The CDR3 covers 16 residues. The CDR3 sequence: CASSQERGPGDTEAFF. The CDR3 DNA sequence: TGCGCCAGCAGCCAAGAGAGGGGGCCTGGAGACACTGAAGCTTTCTTT.

This clone was recorded a few times. J is TRBJ1-4 and V is TRBV2, with TRBD1 matching over 9 bases. The CDR3 has 14 amino acids. The junction had 4 bases not matched to a gene; V was cut back by 5 bases and J by 6 bases. CDR1 is SNHLY and CDR2 is FYNNEI in the germline V gene. The CDR3 spells CASSLDRGDEKLFF. For the CDR3, the DNA is TGTGCCAGCAGTCTGGACAGGGGAGATGAAAAACTGTTTTTT.

This clone showed up just once. The genes are TRBV28 and TRBJ2-3; D might be TRBD1 (8 bases). The CDR3 spans 16 residues. V was shortened by 1 base and J by 4 bases, with 15 bases between the two germline ends. Germline CDR1 and CDR2: MDHEN and SYDVKM. The DNA of the CDR3 is TGTGCCAGCAGTTTATTCGGACAGGGAGGGGCAGATACGCAGTATTTT. It translates to CASSLFGQGGADTQYF.

This rearrangement joins TRBV14 to TRBJ2-1; 11 bases match TRBD2. This CDR3 region has 17 residues. V dropped 3 bases and J dropped 5; count of bases not matched to a gene: 9. CDR1 SGHDN and CDR2 FVKESK come from the germline V gene. CDR3 loop: CASSQRFLAGGHNEQFF. In nucleotides, the CDR3 is TGTGCCAGCAGCCAGAGGTTTCTAGCGGGGGGTCACAATGAGCAGTTCTTC.

The J gene is TRBJ1-4, the V gene TRBV28; D is unresolved. The CDR3 length is 18 residues. Per germline, CDR1 MDHEN and CDR2 SYDVKM. V was cut by 6 bases and J by 8 bases, with 28 bases left in between. In DNA form, the CDR3 reads TGTGCCAGCAGGCAACGAATGTCATCTCCTGGCAGAAAGGAAAAACTGTTTTTT. It yields the protein CASRQRMSSPGRKEKLFF.

A single count supports this clone. The J gene is TRBJ2-1, the V gene TRBV7-2; 10 positions match TRBD2. This CDR3 region has 19 residues. Germline lookup yields CDR1 SGHTA and CDR2 FQGNSA. Trimming removed 1 base from V and 0 bases from J; junction bases left unmatched: 9. CDR3 region: CASSLDSTSGSVSYNEQFF. As DNA, the CDR3 is TGTGCCAGCAGCTTAGATTCGACTAGCGGGTCGGTCTCCTACAATGAGCAGTTCTTC.

Details on this clone: Other DNA variants within this sample encode the same CDR3. For the CDR3, the DNA is TGCGCCAGCAGCTTGGCGGGTAGCTCCTACGAGCAGTACTTC. Translated: CASSLAGSSYEQYF. The chain joins TRBV5-1 to TRBJ2-7; D is unclear. The CDR3 runs 14 residues. V lost 0 bases and J lost 0, with 7 bases in between. Germline V CDR1 and CDR2: SGHRS, YFSETQ.

This clone has just one count. The V gene is TRBV7-2, the J gene TRBJ2-5, with TRBD2 identical over 8 bases. V gave up 0 bases and J gave up 1 base; unmatched junction bases: 7. The CDR3 extends over 17 amino acids. Per germline, CDR1 SGHTA and CDR2 FQGNSA. The CDR3 loop is CASSLAIGGGPQETQYF. The CDR3, as DNA: TGTGCCAGCAGCTTAGCGATCGGCGGGGGGCCCCAAGAGACCCAGTACTTC. Looking up the rest from reference TRBV7-2 and TRBJ2-5 gives the full variable domain: GAGVSQSPSNKVTEKGKDVELRCDPISGHTALYWYRQSLGQGLEFLIYFQGNSAPDKSGLPSDRFSAERTGGSVSTLTIQRTQQEDSAVYLCASSLAIGGGPQETQYFGPGTRLLVL.

This chain uses TRBV11-3 with TRBJ2-6; D not certain. There are 18 residues in the CDR3. V was trimmed by 1 base and J by 3 bases, leaving 16 bases between them. Germline V gene lookup returns CDR1 SGHNT and CDR2 YENEEA. The CDR3 is CASSLVVGSQLGANVLTF. The CDR3 bases are TGTGCCAGCAGCTTAGTGGTTGGTTCACAGCTTGGGGCCAACGTCCTGACTTTC.

Only one count was recorded for this clone. This chain uses TRBV29-1 with TRBJ1-1; TRBD1 is a possible D gene (6 bases). CDR1 SQVTM and CDR2 ANQGSEA come from the germline V gene. The CDR3 is 13 amino acids. Deletions cut 4 bases from V and 0 bases from J, with 9 bases between. DNA for the CDR3: TGCAGCGTTGCGGGACACCTGAACACTGAAGCTTTCTTT. Its translation: CSVAGHLNTEAFF.

V usage is TRBV15 and J usage is TRBJ2-1, with D perhaps TRBD2 (7 bases). The CDR3 spans 19 residues. V lost 0 bases and J lost 4, with 22 bases in between. Per germline, CDR1 LNHNV and CDR2 YYDKDF (reference sequence). In nucleotides, the CDR3 is TGTGCCACCAGCAGAGAGGAAAACTATGAAGGGGGGGCTTACAATGAGCAGTTCTTC. Its translation: CATSREENYEGGAYNEQFF.

The rearrangement links TRBV5-1 to TRBJ2-3; 7 bases are shared with TRBD2. CDR1 and CDR2 from the germline V gene are SGHRS and YFSETQ. The CDR3 length is 16 residues. After removal of 3 bases from V and 0 bases from J, the junction contained 7 bases not matched to a gene. CDR3 nucleotides: TGCGCCAGCAGCTCGGGAGGAATGTCTAGCACAGATACGCAGTATTTT. Protein: CASSSGGMSSTDTQYF.

The chain combines TRBV15 with TRBJ1-2; 7 bases match TRBD1. V trimming: 3 bases; J trimming: 0 bases; junction bases outside the gene matches: 4. Germline V gives CDR1 LNHNV, CDR2 YYDKDF (reference sequence). The CDR3 contains 15 residues. The CDR3, as DNA: TGTGCCACCAGCAGGGGACAGCAAGCTAACTATGGCTACACCTTC. This sequence encodes CATSRGQQANYGYTF.

The chain couples TRBV5-6 to TRBJ2-7; the D is unclear. The V gene lost 2 bases and the J gene lost 4 bases, with 10 bases spanning the gap. The germline V gene has CDR1 SGHDT and CDR2 YYEEEE. The CDR3 spans 13 residues. The CDR3 region is CASSLSYSYEQYF. As DNA, the CDR3 is TGTGCCAGCAGCTTAAGTTACTCGTACGAGCAGTACTTC.

This chain connects TRBV5-1 to TRBJ2-1; 8 positions agree with TRBD2. Germline values: CDR1 SGHRS, CDR2 YFSETQ. The CDR3 is 15 amino acids. J was trimmed by 3 bases and V by 0 bases; bases with no gene match: 2. DNA for the CDR3: TGCGCCAGCAGCTTGGGCGGGGGGCTCTACAATGAGCAGTTCTTC. Its translation: CASSLGGGLYNEQFF. Full variable domain (missing parts from reference TRBV5-1 and TRBJ2-1): KAGVTQTPRYLIKTRGQQVTLSCSPISGHRSVSWYQQTPGQGLQFLFEYFSETQRNKGNFPGRFSGRQFSNSRSEMNVSTLELGDSALYLCASSLGGGLYNEQFFGPGTRLTVL.

This sequence joins TRBV5-1 and TRBJ2-3; TRBD1 is a possible D gene (5 bases). Per the germline V gene, CDR1 is SGHRS and CDR2 is YFSETQ. V lost 0 bases and J 3 bases, leaving 14 bases between the germline ends. The CDR3 is 16 residues long. The CDR3 protein is CASSLAVQGWTDTQYF. The DNA of the CDR3 is TGCGCCAGCAGCTTGGCGGTTCAGGGATGGACAGATACGCAGTATTTT.

The V gene is TRBV5-4, the J gene TRBJ2-3; 7 nucleotides match TRBD2. J was trimmed by 1 base and V by 0 bases; bases with no gene match: 8. Per the germline V gene, CDR1 is SGHNT and CDR2 is YYREEE (reference sequence). CDR3 length: 17 amino acids. The CDR3 loop is CASSLELSGSGTDTQYF. The DNA of the CDR3 is TGTGCCAGCAGCTTGGAACTTAGCGGGTCTGGCACAGATACGCAGTATTTT.

This clone occurred once. The rearrangement uses TRBV7-8 and TRBJ1-5; 7 bases align to TRBD1. J was trimmed by 4 bases and V by 8 bases; bases with no gene match: 17. Germline V gives CDR1 SGHVS, CDR2 FQNEAQ. The CDR3 is made up of 17 amino acids. For the CDR3, the DNA is TGTGCCAGCCACGTATCAGCAGGGGGGCCTCTTAATCAGCCCCAGCATTTT. It encodes CASHVSAGGPLNQPQHF.

This rearrangement joins TRBV7-9 to TRBJ1-2; perhaps TRBD1 as D (5 bases). This CDR3 spans 14 amino acids. CDR1 and CDR2 (germline): SEHNR, FQNEAQ (reference sequence). Deletions cut 5 bases from V and 6 bases from J, with 16 bases between. The CDR3 nucleotides are TGTGCCAGCAGCCTCGGCGCAGGGCCTAATGGCTACACCTTC. Translation: CASSLGAGPNGYTF. Supplemented by reference TRBV7-9 and TRBJ1-2, the full variable domain reads DTGVSQNPRHKITKRGQNVTFRCDPISEHNRLYWYRQTLGQGPEFLTYFQNEAQLEKSRLLSDRFSAERPKGSFSTLEIQRTEQGDSAMYLCASSLGAGPNGYTFGSGTRLTVV.

In this sample, this clone turned up once. V and J are TRBV5-1 and TRBJ2-2; a weak D match, TRBD2 (6 bases). Germline V gene sequence: CDR1 SGHRS, CDR2 YFSETQ. V was trimmed by 4 bases and J by 5 bases, leaving 15 bases between them. CDR3 size: 15 residues. CDR3 in DNA: TGCGCCAGCAGCACGGGGGTTGCGGGGACCGGGGAGCTGTTTTTT. Amino acids: CASSTGVAGTGELFF.

A note on this clone: Other DNA sequences in the same sample also yield this CDR3. The rearrangement uses TRBV7-2 and TRBJ1-5; D unresolved. CDR1 is SGHTA, CDR2 FQGNSA, per germline. The CDR3 has 15 residues. Trimming removed 3 bases from V and 4 bases from J, with 13 bases in between. The CDR3 reads CASSLDAGGNQPQHF. In DNA form, the CDR3 reads TGTGCCAGCAGCTTGGACGCAGGAGGAAATCAGCCCCAGCATTTT.

This clone was recorded only once. V usage is TRBV7-2 and J usage is TRBJ2-3; D call uncertain. The germline gives CDR1 SGHTA, CDR2 FQGNSA. The ends were cut back, 6 bases at V and 0 bases at J, with 10 bases in the middle. This CDR3 has 14 residues. The CDR3 sequence: CASRPQQSTDTQYF. The CDR3, as DNA: TGTGCCAGCAGACCCCAACAGAGCACAGATACGCAGTATTTT.